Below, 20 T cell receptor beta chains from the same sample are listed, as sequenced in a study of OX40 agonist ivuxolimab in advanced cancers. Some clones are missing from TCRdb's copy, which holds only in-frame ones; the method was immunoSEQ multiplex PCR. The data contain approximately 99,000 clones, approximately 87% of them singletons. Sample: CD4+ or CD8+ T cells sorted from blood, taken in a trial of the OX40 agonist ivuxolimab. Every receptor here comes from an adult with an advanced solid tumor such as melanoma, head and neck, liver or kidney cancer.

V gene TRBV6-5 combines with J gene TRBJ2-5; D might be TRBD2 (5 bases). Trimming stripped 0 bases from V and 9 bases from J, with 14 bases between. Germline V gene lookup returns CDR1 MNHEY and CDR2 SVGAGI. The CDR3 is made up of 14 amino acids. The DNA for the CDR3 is TGTGCCAGCAGTTACTCGAGGGCTAACGAGGCCCAGTACTTC. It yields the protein CASSYSRANEAQYF.

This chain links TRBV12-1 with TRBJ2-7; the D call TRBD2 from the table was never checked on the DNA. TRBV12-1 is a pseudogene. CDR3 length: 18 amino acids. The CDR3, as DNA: TGTGCCAGCAGCTTTGGCCTAGCGGGGGTCCAATACTCCTACGAGCAGTACTTC. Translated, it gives CASSFGLAGVQYSYEQYF.

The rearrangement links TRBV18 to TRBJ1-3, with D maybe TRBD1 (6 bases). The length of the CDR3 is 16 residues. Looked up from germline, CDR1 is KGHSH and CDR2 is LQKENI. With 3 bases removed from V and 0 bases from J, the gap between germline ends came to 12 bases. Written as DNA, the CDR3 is TGTGCCAGCTCACCTTCTAAACAGGGCTCTGGAAACACCATATATTTT. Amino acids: CASSPSKQGSGNTIYF.

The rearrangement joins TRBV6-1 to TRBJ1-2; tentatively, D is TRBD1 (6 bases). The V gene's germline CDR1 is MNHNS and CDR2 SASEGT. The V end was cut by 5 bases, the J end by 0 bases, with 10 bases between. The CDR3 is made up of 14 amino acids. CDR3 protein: CASSRTGTNYGYTF. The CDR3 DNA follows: TGTGCCAGCAGTCGAACAGGGACTAACTATGGCTACACCTTC.

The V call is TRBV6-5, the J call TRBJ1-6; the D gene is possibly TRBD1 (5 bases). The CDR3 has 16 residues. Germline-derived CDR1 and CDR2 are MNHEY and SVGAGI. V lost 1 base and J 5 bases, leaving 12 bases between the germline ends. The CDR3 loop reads CASSYLGGWDNSPLHF. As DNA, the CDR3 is TGTGCCAGCAGTTACTTGGGGGGTTGGGATAATTCACCCCTCCACTTT.

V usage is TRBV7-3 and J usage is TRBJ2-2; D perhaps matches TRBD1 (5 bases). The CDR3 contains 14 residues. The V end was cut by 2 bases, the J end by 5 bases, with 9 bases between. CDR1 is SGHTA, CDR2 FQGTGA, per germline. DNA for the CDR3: TGTGCCAGCAGCTTATCCTCAGGGACCGGGGAGCTGTTTTTT. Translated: CASSLSSGTGELFF.

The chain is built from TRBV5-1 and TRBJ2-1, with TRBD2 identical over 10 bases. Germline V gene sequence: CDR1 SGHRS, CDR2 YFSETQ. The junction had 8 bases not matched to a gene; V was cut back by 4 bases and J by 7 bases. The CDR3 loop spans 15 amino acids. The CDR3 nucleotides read TGCGCCAGCAGCCCCAGCGGGAGGGCCGGGAATGAGCAGTTCTTC. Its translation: CASSPSGRAGNEQFF.

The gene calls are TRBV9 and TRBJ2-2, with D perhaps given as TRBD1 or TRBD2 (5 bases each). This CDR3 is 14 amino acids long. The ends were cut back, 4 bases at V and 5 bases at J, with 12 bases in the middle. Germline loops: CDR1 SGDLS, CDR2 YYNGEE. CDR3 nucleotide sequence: TGTGCCAGCAGCCCCGCGAGGGGTACCGGGGAGCTGTTTTTT. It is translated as CASSPARGTGELFF.

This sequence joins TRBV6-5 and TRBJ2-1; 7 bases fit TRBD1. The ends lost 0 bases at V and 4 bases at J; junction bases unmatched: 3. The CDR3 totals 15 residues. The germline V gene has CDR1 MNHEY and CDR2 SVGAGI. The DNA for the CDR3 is TGTGCCAGCAGTTACTCCCTACAGGGGTACAATGAGCAGTTCTTC. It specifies CASSYSLQGYNEQFF.

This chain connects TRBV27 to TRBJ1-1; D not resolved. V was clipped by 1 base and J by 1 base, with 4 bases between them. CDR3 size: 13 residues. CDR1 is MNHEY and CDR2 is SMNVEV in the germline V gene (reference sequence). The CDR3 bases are TGTGCCAGCAGTTTATTAGGGAACACTGAAGCTTTCTTT. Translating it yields CASSLLGNTEAFF.

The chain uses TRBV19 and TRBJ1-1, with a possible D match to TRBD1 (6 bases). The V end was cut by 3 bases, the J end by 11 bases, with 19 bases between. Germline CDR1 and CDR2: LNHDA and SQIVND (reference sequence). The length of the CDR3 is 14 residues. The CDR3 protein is CASSIRRRTVEAFF. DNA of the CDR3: TGTGCCAGTAGTATCAGACGCCGGACAGTAGAGGCTTTCTTT.

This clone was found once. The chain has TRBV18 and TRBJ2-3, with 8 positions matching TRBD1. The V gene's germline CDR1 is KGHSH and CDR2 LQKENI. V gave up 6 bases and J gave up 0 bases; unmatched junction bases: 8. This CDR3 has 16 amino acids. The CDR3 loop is CASSQGQGASTDTQYF. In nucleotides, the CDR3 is TGTGCCAGCTCCCAAGGACAGGGAGCTAGCACAGATACGCAGTATTTT.

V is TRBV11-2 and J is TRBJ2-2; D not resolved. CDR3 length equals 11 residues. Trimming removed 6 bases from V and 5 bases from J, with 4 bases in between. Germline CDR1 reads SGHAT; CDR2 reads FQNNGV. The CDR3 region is CASRRTGELFF. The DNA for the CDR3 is TGTGCCAGCAGACGGACCGGGGAGCTGTTTTTT.

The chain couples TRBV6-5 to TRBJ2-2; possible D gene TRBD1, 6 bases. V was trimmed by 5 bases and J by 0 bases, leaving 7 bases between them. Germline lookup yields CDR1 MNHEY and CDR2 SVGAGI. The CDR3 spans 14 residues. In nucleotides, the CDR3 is TGTGCCAGCAGTAGGACAGCGAACACCGGGGAGCTGTTTTTT. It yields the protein CASSRTANTGELFF.

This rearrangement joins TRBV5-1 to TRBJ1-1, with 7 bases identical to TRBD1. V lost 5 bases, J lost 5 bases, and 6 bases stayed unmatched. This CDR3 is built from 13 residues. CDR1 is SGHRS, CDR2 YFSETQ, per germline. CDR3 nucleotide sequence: TGCGCCAGCAGTTCAGGGGGGATGACTGAAGCTTTCTTT. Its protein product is CASSSGGMTEAFF.

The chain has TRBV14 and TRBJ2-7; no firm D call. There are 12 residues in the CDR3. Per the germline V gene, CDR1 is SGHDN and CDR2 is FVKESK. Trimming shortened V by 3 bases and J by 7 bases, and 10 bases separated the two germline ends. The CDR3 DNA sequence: TGTGCCAGCAGCCAGGGATCCTGGGAGCAGTACTTC. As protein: CASSQGSWEQYF.

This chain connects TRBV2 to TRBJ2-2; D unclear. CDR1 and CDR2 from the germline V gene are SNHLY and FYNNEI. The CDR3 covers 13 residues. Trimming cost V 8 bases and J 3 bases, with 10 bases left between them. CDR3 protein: CASQQAYTGELFF. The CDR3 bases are TGTGCCAGCCAGCAGGCGTACACCGGGGAGCTGTTTTTT.

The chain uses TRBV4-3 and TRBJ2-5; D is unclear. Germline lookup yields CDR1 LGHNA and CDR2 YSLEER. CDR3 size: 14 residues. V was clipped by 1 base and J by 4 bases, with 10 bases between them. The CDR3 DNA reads TGCGCCAGCAGCCAAGCGAAAGGGATAGAGACCCAGTACTTC. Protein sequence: CASSQAKGIETQYF.

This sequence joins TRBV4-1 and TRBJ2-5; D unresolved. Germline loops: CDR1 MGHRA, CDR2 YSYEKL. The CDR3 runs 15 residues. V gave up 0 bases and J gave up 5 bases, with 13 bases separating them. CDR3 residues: CASSQEGNSGETQYF. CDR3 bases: TGCGCCAGCAGCCAAGAGGGAAACAGTGGGGAGACCCAGTACTTC.

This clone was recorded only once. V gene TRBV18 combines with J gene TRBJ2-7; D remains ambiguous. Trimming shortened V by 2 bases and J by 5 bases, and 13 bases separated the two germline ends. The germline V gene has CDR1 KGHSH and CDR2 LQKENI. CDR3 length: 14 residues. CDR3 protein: CASSPSVTGHEQYF. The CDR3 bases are TGTGCCAGCTCACCATCAGTCACCGGTCACGAGCAGTACTTC.